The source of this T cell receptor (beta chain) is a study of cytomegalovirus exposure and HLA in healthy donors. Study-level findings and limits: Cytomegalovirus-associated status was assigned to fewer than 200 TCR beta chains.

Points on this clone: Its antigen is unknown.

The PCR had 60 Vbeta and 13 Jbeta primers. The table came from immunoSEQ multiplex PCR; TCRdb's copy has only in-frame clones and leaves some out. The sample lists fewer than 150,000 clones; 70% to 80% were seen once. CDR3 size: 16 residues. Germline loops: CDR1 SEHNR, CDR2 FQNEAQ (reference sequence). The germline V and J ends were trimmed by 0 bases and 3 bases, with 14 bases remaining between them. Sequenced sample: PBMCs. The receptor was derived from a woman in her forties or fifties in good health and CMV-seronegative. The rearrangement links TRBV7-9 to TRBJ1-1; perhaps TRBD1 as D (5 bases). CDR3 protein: CASSLARRGFYTEAFF. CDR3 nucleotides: TGTGCCAGCAGCTTAGCTCGTCGGGGGTTTTACACTGAAGCTTTCTTT.